Below, 5 T cell receptor beta chains from the same sample are listed, as sequenced in a study of blood T cell repertoires in COVID-19. Data came from immunoSEQ multiplex PCR; TCRdb stores just in-frame clones and leaves some out. This sample has approximately 270,000 clones, with roughly 90% found just once. Sequenced: PBMCs or T cells enriched from blood (not recorded which). These receptors came from a man aged 40-49 years who had been exposed to COVID-19.

The chain has TRBV7-8 and TRBJ2-7; D is unclear. The CDR3 spans 13 residues. Trimming cost V 1 base and J 6 bases, with 10 bases left between them. Germline V gene lookup returns CDR1 SGHVS and CDR2 FQNEAQ. The CDR3 DNA reads TGTGCCAGCAGCTTAGGGTCCTCTACCGAGCAGTACTTC. It is translated as CASSLGSSTEQYF.

This chain joins TRBV7-9 and TRBJ1-1; no clear D gene. The CDR3 has 12 residues. The ends were cut back, 2 bases at V and 6 bases at J, with 7 bases in the middle. Germline V lookup: CDR1 SEHNR, CDR2 FQNEAQ (reference sequence). The CDR3 DNA follows: TGTGCCAGCAGCTTATACGGAGCTGAAGCTTTCTTT. This encodes CASSLYGAEAFF.

The gene calls are TRBV28 and TRBJ2-2, with no clear D. Trimming stripped 6 bases from V and 4 bases from J, with 6 bases between. This CDR3 has 12 residues. Germline assignment: CDR1 MDHEN and CDR2 SYDVKM. CDR3: CASSLSTGELFF. CDR3 nucleotides: TGTGCCAGCAGCCTTAGCACCGGGGAGCTGTTTTTT.

The chain uses TRBV30 and TRBJ1-6; 7 bases line up with TRBD1. CDR3 length: 17 amino acids. V lost 2 bases and J lost 8; bases outside the gene matches: 15. Germline lookup yields CDR1 GTSNPN and CDR2 SVGIG (reference sequence). The CDR3 coding sequence is TGTGCCTGGAGTTCGGTACGCCAAGGGGGCTGGGATTCACCCCTCCACTTT. Its translation: CAWSSVRQGGWDSPLHF.

This clone was detected once. This chain connects TRBV7-2 to TRBJ2-7, with 10 bases aligning to TRBD1. CDR1 and CDR2 from the germline V gene are SGHTA and FQGNSA. Unmatched junction bases numbered 2, after V lost 4 bases and J lost 5 bases. This CDR3 has 13 amino acids. This CDR3 is CASSSGTGDEQYF. CDR3 in DNA: TGTGCCAGCAGCTCCGGGACAGGGGACGAGCAGTACTTC.